A selection of T cell receptor beta chains follows, all from one sample in a study of cytomegalovirus exposure and HLA in healthy donors. Clones were sequenced by immunoSEQ multiplex PCR, and TCRdb holds only the in-frame ones, with some missing. Here the sample spans 150,000 to 200,000 clones, 77% being singletons. Sequences were obtained from PBMCs. These TCRs come from a woman under 40 in good health and CMV-seronegative. Each CDR3 is given with its conserved first and last residue. D genes are given only for firm matches. Only some rows state a clone size, as once, few, many or a class for expanded clones.

V	size	J	D	length	DNA	CDR3
TRBV6-5	-	TRBJ1-5	TRBD1	13	TGTGCCAGCAGCTGGACAGGGCACCAGCCCCAGCATTTT	CASSWTGHQPQHF
TRBV9	-	TRBJ1-1	-	15	TGTGCCAGCAGCACGGACTCCTGGGGGAACACTGAAGCTTTCTTT	CASSTDSWGNTEAFF
TRBV18	-	TRBJ1-2	-	15	TGTGCCAGCTCACCACCGTCGCAGGGGACCTATGGCTACACCTTC	CASSPPSQGTYGYTF
TRBV6-5	few	TRBJ2-7	-	13	TGTGCCACTTCACGCCGAGGTAGGCACGAGCAGTACTTC	CATSRRGRHEQYF
TRBV28	-	TRBJ2-7	-	13	TGTGCCAGCAGGTCCTACCGGGACTACGAGCAGTACTTC	CASRSYRDYEQYF
TRBV15	-	TRBJ1-3	-	15	TGTGCCACCAGCAGAGATCGCCCAGGGGGAAACACCATATATTTT	CATSRDRPGGNTIYF
TRBV27	-	TRBJ2-7	TRBD1	15	TGTGCCAGCAGTTTCCTGGGACAGGGGGCCTACGAGCAGTACTTC	CASSFLGQGAYEQYF
TRBV10-3	-	TRBJ1-6	-	15	TGTGCCATCAGTGACCTCACAGGGCGGTCTACACCCCTCCACTTT	CAISDLTGRSTPLHF
TRBV5-3	-	TRBJ1-6	TRBD1	14	TGTGCCAGAAGCTTGGGGGGACAGGGGCCACCCCTCCACTTT	CARSLGGQGPPLHF
TRBV7-3	-	TRBJ2-1	TRBD2	15	TGTGCCCCTGCCGGGAAGAGGGAGGGGTACAATGAGCAGTTCTTC	CAPAGKREGYNEQFF
TRBV6-6	-	TRBJ1-2	TRBD1	14	TGTGCCAGCAGTGGACGACAGGGGGCAGGAGGCTACACCTTC	CASSGRQGAGGYTF
TRBV19	-	TRBJ1-1	-	15	TGTGCCAGTAGTCCCCTGCGGGGGGCGCGTACTGAAGCTTTCTTT	CASSPLRGARTEAFF
TRBV13	-	TRBJ1-2	TRBD1	15	TGTGCCAGCAGCCCACGGACAGGGGGGATCTATGGCTACACCTTC	CASSPRTGGIYGYTF
TRBV19	few	TRBJ2-2	TRBD2	14	TGTGCCAGTAGTATAGGGGGGGGAACCGGGGAGCTGTTTTTT	CASSIGGGTGELFF
TRBV9	-	TRBJ2-3	-	13	TGTGCCAGCAGCGTAGGTAGTCCCGATACGCAGTATTTT	CASSVGSPDTQYF
TRBV30	few	TRBJ1-1	TRBD1	14	TGTGCCTGGGGGTGGACAGGGAGGGGCACTGAAGCTTTCTTT	CAWGWTGRGTEAFF
TRBV28	-	TRBJ1-5	-	23	TGTGCCAGCAGTTTAGGGACTAGTACCATTGGGAGTGGTGCCGGGGTTGGTTATCAGCCCCAGCATTTT	CASSLGTSTIGSGAGVGYQPQHF
TRBV5-1	-	TRBJ1-3	TRBD1	17	TGCGCCAGCACCTCGACCGGGACAGGCTTCTCTGGAAACACCATATATTTT	CASTSTGTGFSGNTIYF
TRBV27	-	TRBJ1-4	TRBD1	17	TGTGCCAGCAGTCCGTCCCGGGACAGGGGAACTAATGAAAAACTGTTTTTT	CASSPSRDRGTNEKLFF
TRBV7-9	-	TRBJ2-3	TRBD2	18	TGTGCCAGCAGCTGGCGGCTCCGGACTAGCGGGAGCACAGATACGCAGTATTTT	CASSWRLRTSGSTDTQYF
TRBV6-1	-	TRBJ1-5	TRBD1	13	TGTGCCAGCAGCAGGACAGGGAATGAGCCCCAGCATTTT	CASSRTGNEPQHF
TRBV2	-	TRBJ1-3	-	16	TGTGCCAGCAGTGAAGGGGGGGAGGTTCCTGGAAACACCATATATTTT	CASSEGGEVPGNTIYF
TRBV2	-	TRBJ1-4	TRBD1	14	TGTGCCAGCAGCGAGACAGGGCATAATGAAAAACTGTTTTTT	CASSETGHNEKLFF
TRBV5-6	-	TRBJ1-1	-	13	TGTGCCAGCAGTTACACAGCGGGCACTGAAGCTTTCTTT	CASSYTAGTEAFF
TRBV27	-	TRBJ2-2	-	15	TGTGCCAGCAGTCCTACCCTCGGGAACACCGGGGAGCTGTTTTTT	CASSPTLGNTGELFF
TRBV7-4	-	TRBJ2-1	TRBD2	17	TGTGCCAGCAGCTTACCCACTAGCGGGGGGGCCTTAGATGAGCAGTTCTTC	CASSLPTSGGALDEQFF
TRBV30	few	TRBJ1-5	TRBD1	14	TGTGCCTGGAGTAGGACAGGGGGCAATCAGCCCCAGCATTTT	CAWSRTGGNQPQHF
TRBV4-1	few	TRBJ1-4	TRBD1	15	TGCGCCAGCAGCCAGCCTGGGACAGGAAGCCAAAAACTGTTTTTT	CASSQPGTGSQKLFF
TRBV4-3	few	TRBJ2-2	TRBD2	19	TGCGCCAGCAGCCAAGACCTGGGTACGGGGAGGGCTGTCACCGGGGAGCTGTTTTTT	CASSQDLGTGRAVTGELFF
TRBV6-1	-	TRBJ1-2	-	16	TGTGCCAGCAGTGAAGCTTGGCAGGGGAACGTCTATGGCTACACCTTC	CASSEAWQGNVYGYTF
TRBV19	-	TRBJ1-1	TRBD1	14	TGTGCCAGTAGTATCCCGGGACAGGGCACTGAAGCTTTCTTT	CASSIPGQGTEAFF
TRBV28	-	TRBJ1-1	TRBD1	15	TGTGCCAGCAGTTTATCCCGAGGACAGGACACTGAAGCTTTCTTT	CASSLSRGQDTEAFF
TRBV7-8	-	TRBJ2-2	-	14	TGTGCCAGCGGGGGGTTTACTCACACCGGGGAGCTGTTTTTT	CASGGFTHTGELFF